The entry below gives a single T cell receptor beta chain sequence along with its context. The data originate from a study of blood T cell repertoires in COVID-19. Data came from immunoSEQ multiplex PCR; TCRdb stores just in-frame clones and leaves some out. The sample has some 180,000 clones; 80% to 85% are singletons. The CDR3 is 15 amino acids. The V segment lost 1 base and the J segment 7 bases; nucleotides outside the gene matches: 8. Germline V gives CDR1 SGHKS, CDR2 YYEKEE (reference sequence). The age range of participants was about 18 to 100 years, with residence in about two dozen US areas. Shortly before study entry, within 2 weeks, exposed participants had met a COVID-19 case.

The TCR sequence derives from a woman aged 30 to 39 who had been exposed to COVID-19. The material sequenced was PBMCs or T cells enriched from blood (not recorded which). The rearrangement links TRBV5-5 to TRBJ2-1; 7 bases align to TRBD2. The CDR3 nucleotides read TGTGCCAGCAGCTTGACACTAGCGAGAGGTAATGAGCAGTTCTTC. Protein: CASSLTLARGNEQFF.